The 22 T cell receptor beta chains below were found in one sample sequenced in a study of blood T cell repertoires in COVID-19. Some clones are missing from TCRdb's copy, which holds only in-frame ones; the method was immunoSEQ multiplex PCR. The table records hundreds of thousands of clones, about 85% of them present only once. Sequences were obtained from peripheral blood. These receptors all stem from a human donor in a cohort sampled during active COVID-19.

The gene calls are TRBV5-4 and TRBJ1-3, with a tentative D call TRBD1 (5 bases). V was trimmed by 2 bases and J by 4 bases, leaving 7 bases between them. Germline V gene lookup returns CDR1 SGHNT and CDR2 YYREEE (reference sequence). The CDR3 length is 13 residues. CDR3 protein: CASSFRGGNTIYF. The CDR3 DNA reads TGTGCCAGCAGCTTCCGGGGGGGAAACACCATATATTTT.

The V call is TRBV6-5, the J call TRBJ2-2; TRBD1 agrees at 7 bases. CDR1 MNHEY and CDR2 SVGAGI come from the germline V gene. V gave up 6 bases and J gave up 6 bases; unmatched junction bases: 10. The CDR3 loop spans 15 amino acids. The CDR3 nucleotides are TGTGCCAGCAGCGCCTACCGGGACAGAGCCGGGGAGCTGTTTTTT. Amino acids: CASSAYRDRAGELFF.

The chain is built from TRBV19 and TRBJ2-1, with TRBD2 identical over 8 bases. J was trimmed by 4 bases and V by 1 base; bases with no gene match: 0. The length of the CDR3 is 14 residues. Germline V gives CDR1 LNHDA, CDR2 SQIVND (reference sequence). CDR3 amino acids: CASSIVAGYNEQFF. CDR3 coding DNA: TGTGCCAGTAGTATAGTAGCGGGGTACAATGAGCAGTTCTTC.

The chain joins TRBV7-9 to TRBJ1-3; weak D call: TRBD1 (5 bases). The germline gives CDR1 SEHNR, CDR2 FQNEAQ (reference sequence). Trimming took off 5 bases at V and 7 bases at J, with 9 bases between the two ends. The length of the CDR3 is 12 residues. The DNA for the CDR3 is TGTGCCAGCAGCCCGGGGGGGAACACCATATATTTT. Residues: CASSPGGNTIYF.

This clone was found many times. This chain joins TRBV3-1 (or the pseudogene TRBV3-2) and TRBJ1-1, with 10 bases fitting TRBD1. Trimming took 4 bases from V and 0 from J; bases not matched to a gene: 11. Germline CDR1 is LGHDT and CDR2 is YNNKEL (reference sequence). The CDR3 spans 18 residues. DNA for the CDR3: TGTGCCAGCAGCCCGCACCCGGGACAGGGGCCGATGAACACTGAAGCTTTCTTT. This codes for CASSPHPGQGPMNTEAFF.

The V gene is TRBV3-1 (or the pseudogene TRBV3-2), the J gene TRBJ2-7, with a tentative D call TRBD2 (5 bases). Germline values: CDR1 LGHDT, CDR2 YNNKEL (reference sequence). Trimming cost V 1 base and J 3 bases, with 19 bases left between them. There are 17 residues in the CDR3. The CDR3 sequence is CASSQGRLRATLYEQYF. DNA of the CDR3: TGTGCCAGCAGCCAAGGGCGCCTGAGGGCCACACTCTACGAGCAGTACTTC.

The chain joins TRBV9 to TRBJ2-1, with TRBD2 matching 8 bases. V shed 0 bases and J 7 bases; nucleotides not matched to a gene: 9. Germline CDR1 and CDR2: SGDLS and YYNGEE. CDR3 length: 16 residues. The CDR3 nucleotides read TGTGCCAGCAGCGTAGACGCGGGAGGTACTGGGAATGAGCAGTTCTTC. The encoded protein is CASSVDAGGTGNEQFF.

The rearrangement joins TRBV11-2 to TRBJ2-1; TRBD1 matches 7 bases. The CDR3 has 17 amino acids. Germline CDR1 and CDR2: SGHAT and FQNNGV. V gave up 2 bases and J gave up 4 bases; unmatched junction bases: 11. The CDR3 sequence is CASSLRGRDRNYNEQFF. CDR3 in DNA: TGTGCCAGCAGCTTAAGAGGTCGGGACAGAAATTACAATGAGCAGTTCTTC.

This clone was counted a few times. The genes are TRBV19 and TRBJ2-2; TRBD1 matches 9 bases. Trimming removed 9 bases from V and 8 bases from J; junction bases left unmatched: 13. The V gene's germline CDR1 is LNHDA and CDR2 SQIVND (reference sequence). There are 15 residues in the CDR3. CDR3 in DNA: TGTGCCAGCGGGACCCCGGGACAGGGACGAGGGGAGCTGTTTTTT. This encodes CASGTPGQGRGELFF.

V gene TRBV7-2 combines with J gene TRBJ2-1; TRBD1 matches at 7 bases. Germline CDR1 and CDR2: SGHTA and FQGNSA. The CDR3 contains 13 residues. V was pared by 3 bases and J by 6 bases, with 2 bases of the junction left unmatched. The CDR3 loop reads CASSLDRRNEQFF. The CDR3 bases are TGTGCCAGCAGCTTGGACAGGCGCAATGAGCAGTTCTTC.

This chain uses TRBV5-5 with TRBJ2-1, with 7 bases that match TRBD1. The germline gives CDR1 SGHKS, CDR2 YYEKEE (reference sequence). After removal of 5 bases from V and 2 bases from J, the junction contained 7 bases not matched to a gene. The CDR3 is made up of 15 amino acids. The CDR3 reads CASRSRQGPYNEQFF. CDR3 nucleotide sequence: TGTGCCAGCAGATCAAGACAGGGCCCCTACAATGAGCAGTTCTTC.

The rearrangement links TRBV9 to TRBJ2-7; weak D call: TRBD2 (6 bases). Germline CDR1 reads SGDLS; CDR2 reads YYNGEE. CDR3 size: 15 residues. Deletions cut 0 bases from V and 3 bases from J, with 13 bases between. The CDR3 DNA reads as TGTGCCAGCAGCGTAGCTGGCGGGGAGAGCTACGAGCAGTACTTC. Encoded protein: CASSVAGGESYEQYF.

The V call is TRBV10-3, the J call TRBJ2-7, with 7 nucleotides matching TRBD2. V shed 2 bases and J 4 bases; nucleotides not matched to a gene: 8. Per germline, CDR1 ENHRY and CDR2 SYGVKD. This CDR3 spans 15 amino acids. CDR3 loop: CAISEGPGLQYEQYF. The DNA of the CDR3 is TGTGCCATCAGTGAGGGACCGGGACTACAGTACGAGCAGTACTTC.

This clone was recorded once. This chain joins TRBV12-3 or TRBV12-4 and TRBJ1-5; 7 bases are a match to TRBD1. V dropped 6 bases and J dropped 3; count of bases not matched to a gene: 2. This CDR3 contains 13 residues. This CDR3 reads CASRGQTNQPQHF. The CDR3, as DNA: TGTGCCAGCAGGGGACAGACCAATCAGCCCCAGCATTTT.

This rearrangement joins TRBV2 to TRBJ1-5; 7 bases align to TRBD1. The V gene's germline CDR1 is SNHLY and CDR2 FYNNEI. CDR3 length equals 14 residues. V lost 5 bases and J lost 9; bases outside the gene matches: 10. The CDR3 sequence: CASSIRDSHSPQHF. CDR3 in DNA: TGTGCCAGCAGTATCCGGGACAGTCATTCGCCCCAGCATTTT.

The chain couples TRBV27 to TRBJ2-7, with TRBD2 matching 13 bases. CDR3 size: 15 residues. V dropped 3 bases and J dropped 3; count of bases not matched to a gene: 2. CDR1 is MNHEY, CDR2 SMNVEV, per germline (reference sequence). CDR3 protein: CASSLGLAGIYEQYF. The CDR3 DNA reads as TGTGCCAGCAGTTTGGGACTAGCGGGAATCTACGAGCAGTACTTC.

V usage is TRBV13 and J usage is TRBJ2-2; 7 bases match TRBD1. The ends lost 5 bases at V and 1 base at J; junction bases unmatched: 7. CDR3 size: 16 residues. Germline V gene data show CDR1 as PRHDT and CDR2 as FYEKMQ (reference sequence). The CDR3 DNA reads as TGTGCCAGCAGCCATTCAGGGGGATTGAACACCGGGGAGCTGTTTTTT. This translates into CASSHSGGLNTGELFF. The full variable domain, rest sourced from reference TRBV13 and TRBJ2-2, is AAGVIQSPRHLIKEKRETATLKCYPIPRHDTVYWYQQGPGQDPQFLISFYEKMQSDKGSIPDRFSAQQFSDYHSELNMSSLELGDSALYFCASSHSGGLNTGELFFGEGSRLTVL.

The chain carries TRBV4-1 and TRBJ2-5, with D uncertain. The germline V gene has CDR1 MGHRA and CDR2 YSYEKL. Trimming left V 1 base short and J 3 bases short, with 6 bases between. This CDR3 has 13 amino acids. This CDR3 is CASSQGIEETQYF. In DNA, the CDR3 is TGCGCCAGCAGCCAAGGAATAGAAGAGACCCAGTACTTC.

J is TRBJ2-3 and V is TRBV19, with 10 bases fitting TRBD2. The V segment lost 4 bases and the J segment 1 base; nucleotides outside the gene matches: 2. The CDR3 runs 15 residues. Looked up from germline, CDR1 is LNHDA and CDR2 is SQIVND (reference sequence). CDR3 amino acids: CASSKGTSGTDTQYF. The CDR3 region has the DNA TGTGCCAGTAGTAAAGGGACTAGCGGCACAGATACGCAGTATTTT. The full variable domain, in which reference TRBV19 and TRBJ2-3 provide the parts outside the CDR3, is DGGITQSPKYLFRKEGQNVTLSCEQNLNHDAMYWYRQDPGQGLRLIYYSQIVNDFQKGDIAEGYSVSREKKESFPLTVTSAQKNPTAFYLCASSKGTSGTDTQYFGPGTRLTVL.

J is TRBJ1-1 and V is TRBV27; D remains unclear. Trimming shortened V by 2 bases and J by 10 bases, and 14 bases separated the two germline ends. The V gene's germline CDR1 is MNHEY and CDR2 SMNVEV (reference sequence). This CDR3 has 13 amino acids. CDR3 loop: CASSLTARKRAFF. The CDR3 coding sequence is TGTGCCAGCAGTTTAACTGCCCGAAAAAGAGCTTTCTTT.

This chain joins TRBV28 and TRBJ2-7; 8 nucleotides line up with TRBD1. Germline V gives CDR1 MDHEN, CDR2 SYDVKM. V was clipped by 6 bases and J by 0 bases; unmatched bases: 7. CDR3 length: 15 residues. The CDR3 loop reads CASRDKDRVSYEQYF. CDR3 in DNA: TGTGCCAGCAGAGACAAGGACAGGGTCTCCTACGAGCAGTACTTC.

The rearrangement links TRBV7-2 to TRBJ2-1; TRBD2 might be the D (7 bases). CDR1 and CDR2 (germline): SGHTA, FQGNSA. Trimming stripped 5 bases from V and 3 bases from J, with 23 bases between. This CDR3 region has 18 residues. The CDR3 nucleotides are TGTGCCAGCAGCACGGACCGAGGGGGAGGGCTAGTCTACAATGAGCAGTTCTTC. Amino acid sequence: CASSTDRGGGLVYNEQFF.